The rows below give T cell receptor beta chains drawn from one sample of a study of blood T cells in healthy people across ages. TCRdb passed the 5' RACE reads through MiXCR, listing each CDR3 protein once. The sample comprises approximately 680,000 distinct CDR3 sequences, roughly 30% of which are singletons, and just over 15% rests with the top ten. Specimen: blood. The receptors were sampled from a woman of 80 years or more in good health. Both conserved end residues are part of each CDR3. A D gene is named only where the DNA matches it firmly. The size field is filled for only some rows; it gives once, few, many or a size class.

clone size: few; V gene: TRBV6-5; D gene: -; J gene: TRBJ2-5; CDR3 protein: CASSYSYDIGETQYF; CDR3 DNA: TGTGCCAGCAGTTACTCGTATGACATTGGGGAGACCCAGTACTTC
clone size: few; V gene: TRBV5-5; D gene: -; J gene: TRBJ1-4; CDR3 protein: CASSADSLKNEKLFF; CDR3 DNA: TGTGCCAGCAGCGCAGACAGTTTAAAGAATGAAAAACTGTTTTTT
clone size: -; V gene: TRBV7-9; D gene: TRBD1; J gene: TRBJ2-3; CDR3 protein: CAGSPTGGSTDTQYF; CDR3 DNA: TGTGCCGGCAGCCCGACAGGGGGAAGCACAGATACGCAGTATTTT
clone size: -; V gene: TRBV12-3/TRBV12-4; D gene: -; J gene: TRBJ1-5; CDR3 protein: CASSFAGDNQPQHF; CDR3 DNA: TGTGCCAGCAGTTTCGCAGGGGACAATCAGCCCCAGCATTTT
clone size: many; V gene: TRBV7-9; D gene: -; J gene: TRBJ2-3; CDR3 protein: CASSFMGTSTDTQYF; CDR3 DNA: TGTGCCAGCAGTTTTATGGGGACTAGCACAGATACGCAGTATTTT
clone size: many; V gene: TRBV18; D gene: TRBD1; J gene: TRBJ2-4; CDR3 protein: CASSLLRTGEGTKNIQYF; CDR3 DNA: TGTGCCAGCTCACTCCTCCGGACAGGGGAGGGGACCAAAAACATTCAGTACTTC
clone size: many; V gene: TRBV4-1; D gene: TRBD1; J gene: TRBJ1-2; CDR3 protein: CASSQVRTGGNKANYGYTF; CDR3 DNA: TGCGCCAGCAGCCAAGTCAGGACAGGGGGCAATAAAGCTAACTATGGCTACACCTTC
clone size: many; V gene: TRBV27; D gene: -; J gene: TRBJ2-1; CDR3 protein: CASRPLPAGAYNEQFF; CDR3 DNA: TGTGCCAGCAGACCCCTCCCGGCAGGGGCTTACAATGAGCAGTTCTTC
clone size: few; V gene: TRBV6-2/TRBV6-3; D gene: -; J gene: TRBJ1-5; CDR3 protein: CASSEDRAGRQPQHF; CDR3 DNA: TGTGCCAGCAGTGAGGATAGGGCAGGGAGGCAGCCCCAGCATTTT
clone size: many; V gene: TRBV5-5; D gene: -; J gene: TRBJ1-2; CDR3 protein: CASSYREYGYTF; CDR3 DNA: TGTGCCAGCAGCTACAGGGAGTATGGCTACACCTTC
clone size: many; V gene: TRBV5-1; D gene: -; J gene: TRBJ2-3; CDR3 protein: CASSLNRFSSTDTQYF; CDR3 DNA: TGCGCCAGCAGCTTGAATCGGTTCTCTAGCACAGATACGCAGTATTTT
clone size: many; V gene: TRBV6-1; D gene: -; J gene: TRBJ2-6; CDR3 protein: CASSEALGLSGANVLTF; CDR3 DNA: TGTGCCAGCAGTGAAGCGCTTGGCCTCTCTGGGGCCAACGTCCTGACTTTC
clone size: many; V gene: TRBV3-1; D gene: -; J gene: TRBJ2-3; CDR3 protein: CASSQGPNSDTQYF; CDR3 DNA: TGTGCCAGCAGCCAAGGACCAAATTCTGATACGCAGTATTTT
clone size: -; V gene: TRBV20-1; D gene: TRBD1; J gene: TRBJ1-5; CDR3 protein: CSARLLGQGGPYSNQPQHF; CDR3 DNA: TGCAGTGCTAGACTCCTTGGACAGGGGGGGCCATATAGCAATCAGCCCCAGCATTTT
clone size: many; V gene: TRBV7-6; D gene: TRBD2; J gene: TRBJ2-7; CDR3 protein: CASSFKGGVGEQYF; CDR3 DNA: TGTGCCAGCAGCTTCAAGGGAGGGGTCGGCGAGCAGTACTTC
clone size: many; V gene: TRBV7-9; D gene: -; J gene: TRBJ1-2; CDR3 protein: CASSLTEGTGYTF; CDR3 DNA: TGTGCCAGCAGCTTGACCGAGGGCACCGGCTACACCTTC
clone size: many; V gene: TRBV9; D gene: -; J gene: TRBJ1-2; CDR3 protein: CASSARMDGEAGSGYTF; CDR3 DNA: TGTGCCAGCAGCGCAAGAATGGACGGCGAGGCGGGCTCTGGCTACACCTTC
clone size: many; V gene: TRBV5-1; D gene: TRBD2; J gene: TRBJ2-3; CDR3 protein: CASSRLAGSSTDTQYF; CDR3 DNA: TGCGCCAGCAGTCGACTAGCGGGGTCTAGCACAGATACGCAGTATTTT
clone size: few; V gene: TRBV11-2; D gene: -; J gene: TRBJ2-3; CDR3 protein: CASSDGTLRPDTQYF; CDR3 DNA: TGTGCCAGCAGCGACGGGACACTTAGGCCAGATACGCAGTATTTT
clone size: -; V gene: TRBV28; D gene: -; J gene: TRBJ1-5; CDR3 protein: CASSQIIRDSNQPQHF; CDR3 DNA: TGTGCCAGCAGCCAAATTATCCGGGACAGCAATCAGCCCCAGCATTTT
clone size: many; V gene: TRBV20-1; D gene: -; J gene: TRBJ1-6; CDR3 protein: CSARVGVTSPLHF; CDR3 DNA: TGCAGTGCTAGAGTGGGGGTTACGTCACCCCTCCACTTT
clone size: few; V gene: TRBV5-1; D gene: -; J gene: TRBJ2-1; CDR3 protein: CASSLPGAPQNEQFF; CDR3 DNA: TGCGCCAGCAGCTTGCCGGGGGCCCCTCAAAATGAGCAGTTCTTC
clone size: many; V gene: TRBV20-1; D gene: TRBD1; J gene: TRBJ1-2; CDR3 protein: CSALTGGNYGYTF; CDR3 DNA: TGCAGTGCTTTGACAGGGGGCAACTATGGCTACACCTTC
clone size: -; V gene: TRBV20-1; D gene: -; J gene: TRBJ2-1; CDR3 protein: CSAPTGATYNEQFF; CDR3 DNA: TGCAGTGCCCCTACCGGGGCCACCTACAATGAGCAGTTCTTC
clone size: many; V gene: TRBV24-1; D gene: -; J gene: TRBJ2-1; CDR3 protein: CATSETGGGEQFF; CDR3 DNA: TGTGCCACCAGTGAGACCGGGGGCGGCGAGCAGTTCTTC
clone size: many; V gene: TRBV7-9; D gene: -; J gene: TRBJ2-1; CDR3 protein: CASSLGRQSSYNEQFF; CDR3 DNA: TGTGCCAGCAGCTTAGGACGGCAGAGCTCCTACAATGAGCAGTTCTTC
clone size: -; V gene: TRBV20-1; D gene: -; J gene: TRBJ1-1; CDR3 protein: CSARERGIGGTEAFF; CDR3 DNA: TGCAGTGCTAGAGAGCGAGGAATAGGGGGCACTGAAGCTTTCTTT
clone size: -; V gene: TRBV21-1; D gene: -; J gene: TRBJ2-1; CDR3 protein: CASSKYRTKTHNEQFF; CDR3 DNA: TGTGCCAGCAGCAAATATAGGACTAAGACCCACAATGAGCAGTTCTTC
clone size: -; V gene: TRBV6-2/TRBV6-3; D gene: TRBD1; J gene: TRBJ2-1; CDR3 protein: CASTINRGHEQFF; CDR3 DNA: TGTGCCAGCACTATAAACAGGGGCCATGAGCAGTTCTTC
clone size: many; V gene: TRBV20-1; D gene: TRBD1; J gene: TRBJ1-2; CDR3 protein: CSARPPGQNYYGYTF; CDR3 DNA: TGCAGTGCTAGACCCCCGGGACAGAACTATTATGGCTACACCTTC
clone size: -; V gene: TRBV6-5; D gene: TRBD2; J gene: TRBJ2-1; CDR3 protein: CASSYSTSGESYNEQFF; CDR3 DNA: TGTGCCAGCAGTTACTCGACTAGCGGGGAATCCTACAATGAGCAGTTCTTC
clone size: few; V gene: TRBV6-6; D gene: -; J gene: TRBJ1-5; CDR3 protein: CASSYSKRAGGSQPQHF; CDR3 DNA: TGTGCCAGCAGTTACTCGAAACGGGCAGGCGGGAGTCAGCCCCAGCATTTT
clone size: -; V gene: TRBV10-3; D gene: TRBD1; J gene: TRBJ2-5; CDR3 protein: CAISGTVEQETQYF; CDR3 DNA: TGTGCCATCAGCGGGACAGTTGAACAAGAGACCCAGTACTTC
clone size: -; V gene: TRBV7-2; D gene: TRBD2; J gene: TRBJ2-7; CDR3 protein: CASNRLAGQSSYEQYF; CDR3 DNA: TGTGCCAGCAACCGACTAGCGGGGCAGAGCTCCTACGAGCAGTACTTC
clone size: -; V gene: TRBV27; D gene: -; J gene: TRBJ2-5; CDR3 protein: CASRLSGETQYF; CDR3 DNA: TGTGCCAGCAGATTATCTGGGGAGACCCAGTACTTC
clone size: many; V gene: TRBV5-5; D gene: TRBD1; J gene: TRBJ1-2; CDR3 protein: CASSLIDRDRETYGYTF; CDR3 DNA: TGTGCCAGCAGCTTGATCGACCGGGACAGGGAGACGTATGGCTACACCTTC
clone size: once; V gene: TRBV12-3/TRBV12-4; D gene: -; J gene: TRBJ2-5; CDR3 protein: CASIKTGSQETQYF; CDR3 DNA: TGTGCCAGCATCAAGACGGGCTCCCAAGAGACCCAGTACTTC
clone size: few; V gene: TRBV7-2; D gene: TRBD1; J gene: TRBJ2-7; CDR3 protein: CASSSRQGQLNEQYF; CDR3 DNA: TGTGCCAGCAGCTCCCGACAGGGGCAGCTGAACGAGCAGTACTTC
clone size: -; V gene: TRBV20-1; D gene: -; J gene: TRBJ1-1; CDR3 protein: CSARGTRGRDEAFF; CDR3 DNA: TGCAGTGCTAGAGGCACCCGGGGGCGCGATGAAGCTTTCTTT
clone size: many; V gene: TRBV20-1; D gene: -; J gene: TRBJ1-2; CDR3 protein: CSARVADYYGYTF; CDR3 DNA: TGCAGTGCTAGAGTGGCGGATTACTATGGCTACACCTTC
clone size: few; V gene: TRBV19; D gene: -; J gene: TRBJ2-1; CDR3 protein: CASSIRDQDRRFF; CDR3 DNA: TGTGCCAGTAGTATTAGGGATCAGGACAGAAGATTCTTC
clone size: -; V gene: TRBV30; D gene: TRBD1; J gene: TRBJ1-1; CDR3 protein: CAWSRDRARGAFF; CDR3 DNA: TGTGCCTGGAGTCGAGACAGGGCCAGGGGTGCTTTCTTT
clone size: -; V gene: TRBV19; D gene: TRBD1; J gene: TRBJ2-2; CDR3 protein: CASSIAQGGDTGELFF; CDR3 DNA: TGTGCCAGTAGTATAGCACAGGGGGGAGACACCGGGGAGCTGTTTTTT
clone size: many; V gene: TRBV4-2; D gene: -; J gene: TRBJ2-1; CDR3 protein: CASSQDQSRGISGEQFF; CDR3 DNA: TGTGCCAGCAGCCAAGATCAGTCGCGGGGAATTTCGGGTGAGCAGTTCTTC
clone size: many; V gene: TRBV10-3; D gene: -; J gene: TRBJ2-3; CDR3 protein: CAIGEPGADTQYF; CDR3 DNA: TGTGCCATCGGGGAACCCGGTGCAGATACGCAGTATTTT
clone size: many; V gene: TRBV4-3; D gene: TRBD2; J gene: TRBJ2-3; CDR3 protein: CASSQAGGGAYTQYF; CDR3 DNA: TGCGCCAGCAGCCAAGCCGGGGGGGGAGCTTATACGCAGTATTTT
clone size: many; V gene: TRBV12-3/TRBV12-4; D gene: -; J gene: TRBJ2-7; CDR3 protein: CASSLNPYEQYF; CDR3 DNA: TGTGCCAGCAGTTTAAATCCCTACGAGCAGTACTTC
clone size: -; V gene: TRBV18; D gene: -; J gene: TRBJ2-5; CDR3 protein: CASSPKFGSETQYF; CDR3 DNA: TGTGCCAGCTCACCAAAATTTGGGTCAGAGACCCAGTACTTC